The source of this TCR beta chain is a study of cytomegalovirus exposure and HLA in healthy donors. PCR primers comprised 60 Vbeta and 13 Jbeta primers. Libraries were prepared by immunoSEQ multiplex PCR; TCRdb keeps only in-frame clonotypes and omits some of them. The sample holds around 280,000 clones, 85% to 90% seen once. The germline V and J ends were trimmed by 2 bases and 2 bases, with 12 bases remaining between them. This CDR3 is built from 15 residues. Germline assignment: CDR1 LGHNA and CDR2 YNFKEQ. Findings and limits, study-wide: Most TCRs appeared rarely, but some public TCRs recurred in many donors. It has been reported that TCR beta sequences accurately predicted the HLA-A and HLA-B alleles of most subjects. Later genetic work tied a missense DCLRE1C variant to beta-chain V and J trimming.

This cohort consisted of healthy bone marrow donors. Details on this clone: Its antigen is still unknown.

The sequence derives from a woman between 18 and 29 years old in good health and CMV-seronegative. Source material: PBMCs. The chain combines TRBV4-2 with TRBJ1-2; tentative D call: TRBD1 (5 bases). CDR3 in amino acids: CASSQNRNTNYGYTF. For the CDR3, the DNA is TGTGCCAGCAGCCAAAACAGGAACACAAACTATGGCTACACCTTC.